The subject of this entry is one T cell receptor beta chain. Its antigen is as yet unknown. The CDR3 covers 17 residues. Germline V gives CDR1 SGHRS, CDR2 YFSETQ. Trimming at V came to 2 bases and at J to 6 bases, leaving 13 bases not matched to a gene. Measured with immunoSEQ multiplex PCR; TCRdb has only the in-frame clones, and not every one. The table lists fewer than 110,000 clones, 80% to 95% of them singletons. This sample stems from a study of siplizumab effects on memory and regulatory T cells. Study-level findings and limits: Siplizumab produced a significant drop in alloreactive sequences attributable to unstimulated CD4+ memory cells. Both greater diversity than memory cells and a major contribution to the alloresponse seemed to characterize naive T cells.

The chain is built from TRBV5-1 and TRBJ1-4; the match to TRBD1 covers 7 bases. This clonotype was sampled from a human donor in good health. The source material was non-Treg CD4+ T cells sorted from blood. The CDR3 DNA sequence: TGCGCCAGCAGCTTTATCGGACAGGAGGTGGGGGATGAAAAACTGTTTTTT. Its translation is CASSFIGQEVGDEKLFF. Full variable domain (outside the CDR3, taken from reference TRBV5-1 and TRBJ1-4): KAGVTQTPRYLIKTRGQQVTLSCSPISGHRSVSWYQQTPGQGLQFLFEYFSETQRNKGNFPGRFSGRQFSNSRSEMNVSTLELGDSALYLCASSFIGQEVGDEKLFFGSGTQLSVL.